This T cell receptor (beta chain) was found in a study of T cell responses to AZD1222 COVID-19 vaccine. With regard to this clone: No DNA is shown, since the ends of the CDR3 on it are uncertain; the CDR3 is the one TCRdb lists.

Germline CDR1 MNHEY, CDR2 SVGAGI. The CDR3 sequence runs 14 residues, both termini included. Measured with immunoSEQ multiplex PCR; TCRdb has only the in-frame clones, and not every one. The sample holds 75,000 to 100,000 clones, 70% to 90% seen once. V gene TRBV6-5 combines with J gene TRBJ2-1. This sample comprised peripheral blood, obtained on day 0 of AZD1222 vaccination. The TCR comes from an adult in good health. The CDR3 loop is CASSSSDGYNEQFF.